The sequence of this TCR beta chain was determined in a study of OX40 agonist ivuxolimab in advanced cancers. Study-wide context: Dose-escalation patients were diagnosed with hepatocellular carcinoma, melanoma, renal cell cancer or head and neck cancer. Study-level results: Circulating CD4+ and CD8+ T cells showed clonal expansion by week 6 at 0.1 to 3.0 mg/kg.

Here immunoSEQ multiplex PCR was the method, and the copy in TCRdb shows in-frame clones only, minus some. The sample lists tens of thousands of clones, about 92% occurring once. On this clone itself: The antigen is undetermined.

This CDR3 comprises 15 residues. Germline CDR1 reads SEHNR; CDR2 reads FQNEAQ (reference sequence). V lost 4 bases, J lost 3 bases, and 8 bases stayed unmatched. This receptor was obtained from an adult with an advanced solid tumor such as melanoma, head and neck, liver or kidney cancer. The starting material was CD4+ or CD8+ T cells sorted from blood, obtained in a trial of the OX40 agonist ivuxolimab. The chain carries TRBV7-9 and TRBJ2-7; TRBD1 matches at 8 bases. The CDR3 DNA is TGTGCCAGCAGCTCCCCCGGGACAGGCGTCTACGAGCAGTACTTC. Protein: CASSSPGTGVYEQYF.